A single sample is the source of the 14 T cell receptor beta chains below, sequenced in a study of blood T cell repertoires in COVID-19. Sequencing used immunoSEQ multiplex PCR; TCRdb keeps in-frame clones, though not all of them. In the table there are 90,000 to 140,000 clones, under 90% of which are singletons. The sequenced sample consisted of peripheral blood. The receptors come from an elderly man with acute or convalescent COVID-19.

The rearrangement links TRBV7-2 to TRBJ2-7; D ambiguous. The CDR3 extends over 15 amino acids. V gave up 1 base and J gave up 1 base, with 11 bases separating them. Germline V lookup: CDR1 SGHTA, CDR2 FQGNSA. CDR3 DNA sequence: TGTGCCAGCAGCTTAGGCCCACTCGGGTCCTACGAGCAGTACTTC. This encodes CASSLGPLGSYEQYF.

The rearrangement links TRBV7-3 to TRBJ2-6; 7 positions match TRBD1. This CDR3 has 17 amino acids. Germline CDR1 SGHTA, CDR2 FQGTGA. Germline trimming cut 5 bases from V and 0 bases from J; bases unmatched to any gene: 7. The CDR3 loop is CASSPRGFSSGANVLTF. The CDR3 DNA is TGTGCCAGCAGCCCCAGGGGGTTTAGCTCTGGGGCCAACGTCCTGACTTTC.

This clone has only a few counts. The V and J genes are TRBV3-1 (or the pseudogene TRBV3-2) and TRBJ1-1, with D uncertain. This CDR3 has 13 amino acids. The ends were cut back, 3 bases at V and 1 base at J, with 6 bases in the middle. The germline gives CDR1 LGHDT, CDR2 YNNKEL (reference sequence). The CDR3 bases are TGTGCCAGCAGCCAGAGCGGGAACACTGAAGCTTTCTTT. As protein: CASSQSGNTEAFF.

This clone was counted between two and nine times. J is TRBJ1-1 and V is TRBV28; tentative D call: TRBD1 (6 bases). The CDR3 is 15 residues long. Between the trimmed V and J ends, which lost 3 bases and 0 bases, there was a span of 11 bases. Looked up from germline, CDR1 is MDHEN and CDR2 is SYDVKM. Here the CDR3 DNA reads TGTGCCAGCAGTTTGGTGGACAGTTTGAACACTGAAGCTTTCTTT. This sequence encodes CASSLVDSLNTEAFF.

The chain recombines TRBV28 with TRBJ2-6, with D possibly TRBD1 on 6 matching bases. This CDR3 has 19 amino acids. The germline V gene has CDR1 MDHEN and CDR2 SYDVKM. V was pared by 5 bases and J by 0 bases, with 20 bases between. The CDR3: CASSPLAGLQGSGANVLTF. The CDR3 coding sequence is TGTGCCAGCAGTCCCCTTGCCGGCTTACAGGGCTCTGGGGCCAACGTCCTGACTTTC.

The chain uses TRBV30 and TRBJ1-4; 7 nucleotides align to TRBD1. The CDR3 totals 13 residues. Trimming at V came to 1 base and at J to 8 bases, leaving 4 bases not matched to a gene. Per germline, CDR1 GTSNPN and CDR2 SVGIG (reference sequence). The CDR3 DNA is TGTGCCTGGAGTGGGGACAGCAACGAAAAACTGTTTTTT. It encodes CAWSGDSNEKLFF.

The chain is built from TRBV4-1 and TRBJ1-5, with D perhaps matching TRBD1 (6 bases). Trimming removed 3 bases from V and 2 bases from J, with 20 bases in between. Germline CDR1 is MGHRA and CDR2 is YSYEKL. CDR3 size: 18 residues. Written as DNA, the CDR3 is TGCGCCAGCAGCCACCCAGTGGGGGCCGGCAAAGGCAATCAGCCCCAGCATTTT. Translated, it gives CASSHPVGAGKGNQPQHF.

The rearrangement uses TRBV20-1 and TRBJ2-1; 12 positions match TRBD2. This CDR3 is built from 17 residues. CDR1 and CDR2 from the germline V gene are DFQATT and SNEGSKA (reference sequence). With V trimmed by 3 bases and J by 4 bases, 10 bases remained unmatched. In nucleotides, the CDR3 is TGCAGTGCTAGTGGCCCGCCGGGACTAGCGGGTTACAATGAGCAGTTCTTC. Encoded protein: CSASGPPGLAGYNEQFF.

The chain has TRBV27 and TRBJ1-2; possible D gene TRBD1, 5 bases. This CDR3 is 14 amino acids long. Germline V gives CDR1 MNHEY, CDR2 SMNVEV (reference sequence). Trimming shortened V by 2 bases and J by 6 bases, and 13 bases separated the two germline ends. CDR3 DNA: TGTGCCAGCAGTTTAAACAGGATGGTAGATGGCTACACCTTC. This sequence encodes CASSLNRMVDGYTF.

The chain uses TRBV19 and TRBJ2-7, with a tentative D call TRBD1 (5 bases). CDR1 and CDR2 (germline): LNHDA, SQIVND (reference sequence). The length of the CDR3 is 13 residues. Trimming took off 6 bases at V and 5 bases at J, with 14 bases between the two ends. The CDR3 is CASSRREGDEQYF. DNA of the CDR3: TGTGCCAGTAGCCGCAGGGAAGGAGACGAGCAGTACTTC.

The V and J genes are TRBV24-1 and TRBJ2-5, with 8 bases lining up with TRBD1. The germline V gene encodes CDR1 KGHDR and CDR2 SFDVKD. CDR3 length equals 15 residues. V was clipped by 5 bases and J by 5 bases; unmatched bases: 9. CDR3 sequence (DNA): TGTGCCACCAGTGTTGGGCAGGGGGCGATGGAGACCCAGTACTTC. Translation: CATSVGQGAMETQYF.

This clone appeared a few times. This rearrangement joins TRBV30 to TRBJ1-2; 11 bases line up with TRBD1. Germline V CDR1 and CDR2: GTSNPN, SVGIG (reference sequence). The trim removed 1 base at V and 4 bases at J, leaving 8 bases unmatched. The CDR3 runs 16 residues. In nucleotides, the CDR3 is TGTGCCTGGAGTGCACCCCGGGACAGGGGGGCCTATGGCTACACCTTC. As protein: CAWSAPRDRGAYGYTF. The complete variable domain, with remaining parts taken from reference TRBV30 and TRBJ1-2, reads SQTIHQWPATLVQPVGSPLSLECTVEGTSNPNLYWYRQAAGRGLQLLFYSVGIGQISSEVPQNLSASRPQDRQFILSSKKLLLSDSGFYLCAWSAPRDRGAYGYTFGSGTRLTVV.

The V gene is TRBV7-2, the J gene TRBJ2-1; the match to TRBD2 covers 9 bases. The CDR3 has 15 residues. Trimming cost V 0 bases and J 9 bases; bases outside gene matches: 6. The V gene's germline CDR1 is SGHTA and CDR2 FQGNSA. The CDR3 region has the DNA TGTGCCAGCAGCTTAGCCGGGACTAGCCGCGTTGAGCAGTTCTTC. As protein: CASSLAGTSRVEQFF.

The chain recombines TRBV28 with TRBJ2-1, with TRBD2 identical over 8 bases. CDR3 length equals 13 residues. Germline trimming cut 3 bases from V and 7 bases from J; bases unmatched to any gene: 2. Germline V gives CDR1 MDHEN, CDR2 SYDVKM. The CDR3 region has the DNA TGTGCCAGCAGTTTCGGGACTAGAAATGAGCAGTTCTTC. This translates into CASSFGTRNEQFF.